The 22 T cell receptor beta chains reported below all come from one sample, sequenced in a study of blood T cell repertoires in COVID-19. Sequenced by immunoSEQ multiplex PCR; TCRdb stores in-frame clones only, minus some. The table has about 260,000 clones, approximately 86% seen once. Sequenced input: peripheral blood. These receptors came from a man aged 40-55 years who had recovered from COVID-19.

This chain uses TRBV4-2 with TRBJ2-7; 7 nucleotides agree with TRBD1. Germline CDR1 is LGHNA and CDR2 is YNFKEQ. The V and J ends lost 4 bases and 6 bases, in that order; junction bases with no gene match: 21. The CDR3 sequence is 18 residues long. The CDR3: CASSPMTRQGGSGVEQYF. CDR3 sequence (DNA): TGTGCCAGCAGCCCGATGACCCGACAGGGCGGGTCTGGCGTCGAGCAGTACTTC.

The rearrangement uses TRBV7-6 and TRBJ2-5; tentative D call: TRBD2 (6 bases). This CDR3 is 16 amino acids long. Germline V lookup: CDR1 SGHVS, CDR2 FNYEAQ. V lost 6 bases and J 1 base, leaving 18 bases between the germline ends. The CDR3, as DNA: TGTGCCAGCAGACCAATAGGCGGGGCAATCCAAGAGACCCAGTACTTC. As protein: CASRPIGGAIQETQYF.

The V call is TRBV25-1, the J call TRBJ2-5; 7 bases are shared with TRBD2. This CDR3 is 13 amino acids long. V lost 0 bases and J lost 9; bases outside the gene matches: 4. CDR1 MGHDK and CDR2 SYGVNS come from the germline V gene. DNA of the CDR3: TGTGCCAGCAGTGAATACGGGGGGAGGGCCCAGTACTTC. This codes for CASSEYGGRAQYF.

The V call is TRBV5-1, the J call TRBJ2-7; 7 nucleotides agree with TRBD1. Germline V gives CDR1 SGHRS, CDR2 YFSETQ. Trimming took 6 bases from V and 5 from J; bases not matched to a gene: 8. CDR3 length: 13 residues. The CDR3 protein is CASTPTGKDEQYF. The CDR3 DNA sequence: TGCGCCAGCACCCCGACAGGGAAGGACGAGCAGTACTTC. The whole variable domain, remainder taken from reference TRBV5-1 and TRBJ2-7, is KAGVTQTPRYLIKTRGQQVTLSCSPISGHRSVSWYQQTPGQGLQFLFEYFSETQRNKGNFPGRFSGRQFSNSRSEMNVSTLELGDSALYLCASTPTGKDEQYFGPGTRLTVT.

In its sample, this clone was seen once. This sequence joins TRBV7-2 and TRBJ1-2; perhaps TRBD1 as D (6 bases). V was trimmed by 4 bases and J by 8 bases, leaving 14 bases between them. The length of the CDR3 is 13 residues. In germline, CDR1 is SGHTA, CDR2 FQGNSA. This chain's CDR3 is CASSSNTGLGYTF. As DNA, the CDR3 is TGTGCCAGCAGCTCGAATACAGGGTTGGGCTACACCTTC. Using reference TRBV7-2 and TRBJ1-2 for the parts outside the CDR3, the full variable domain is GAGVSQSPSNKVTEKGKDVELRCDPISGHTALYWYRQSLGQGLEFLIYFQGNSAPDKSGLPSDRFSAERTGGSVSTLTIQRTQQEDSAVYLCASSSNTGLGYTFGSGTRLTVV.

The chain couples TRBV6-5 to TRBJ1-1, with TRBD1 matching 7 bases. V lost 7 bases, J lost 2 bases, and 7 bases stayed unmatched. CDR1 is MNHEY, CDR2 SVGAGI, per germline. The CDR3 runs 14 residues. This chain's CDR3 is CASILQGVNTEAFF. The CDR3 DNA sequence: TGTGCCAGCATTCTCCAGGGGGTAAACACTGAAGCTTTCTTT.

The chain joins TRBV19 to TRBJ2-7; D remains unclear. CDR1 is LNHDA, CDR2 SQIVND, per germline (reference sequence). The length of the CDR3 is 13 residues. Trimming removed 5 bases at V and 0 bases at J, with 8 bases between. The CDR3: CASSPDISYEQYF. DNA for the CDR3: TGTGCCAGTAGTCCCGACATCTCCTACGAGCAGTACTTC. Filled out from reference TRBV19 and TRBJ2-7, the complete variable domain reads DGGITQSPKYLFRKEGQNVTLSCEQNLNHDAMYWYRQDPGQGLRLIYYSQIVNDFQKGDIAEGYSVSREKKESFPLTVTSAQKNPTAFYLCASSPDISYEQYFGPGTRLTVT.

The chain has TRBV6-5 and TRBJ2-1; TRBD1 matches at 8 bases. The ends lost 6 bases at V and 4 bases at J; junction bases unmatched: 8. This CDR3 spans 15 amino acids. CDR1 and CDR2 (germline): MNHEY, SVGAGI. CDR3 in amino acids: CASSRRQGNYNEQFF. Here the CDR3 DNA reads TGTGCCAGCAGCCGACGACAGGGGAATTACAATGAGCAGTTCTTC.

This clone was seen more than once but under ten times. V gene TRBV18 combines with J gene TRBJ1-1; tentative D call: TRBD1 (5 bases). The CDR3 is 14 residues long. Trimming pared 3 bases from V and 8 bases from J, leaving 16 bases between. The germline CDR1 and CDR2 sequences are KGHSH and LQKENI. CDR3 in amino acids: CASSPGRTRMEAFF. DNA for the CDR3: TGTGCCAGCTCACCGGGGCGTACACGCATGGAAGCTTTCTTT.

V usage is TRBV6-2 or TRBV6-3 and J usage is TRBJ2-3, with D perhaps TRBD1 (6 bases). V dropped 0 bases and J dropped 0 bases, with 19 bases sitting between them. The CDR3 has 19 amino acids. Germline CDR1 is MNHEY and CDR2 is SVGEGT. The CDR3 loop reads CASSYSNINREWSTDTQYF. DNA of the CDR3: TGTGCCAGCAGTTACTCGAACATAAACAGGGAGTGGAGCACAGATACGCAGTATTTT.

The DNA for the CDR3 is TGCGCCAGGGGACTAGCGGGAACCAAATACAATGAGCAGTTTGAGCAGTTCTTC. This translates into CARGLAGTKYNEQFEQFF. The J gene is TRBJ2-1, the V gene TRBV10-1; TRBD2 matches 13 bases. The CDR3 length is 18 residues. CDR1 and CDR2 (germline): WNHNN, SYGVQD (reference sequence). J lost 9 bases, V lost 9 bases, and 20 bases had no gene match.

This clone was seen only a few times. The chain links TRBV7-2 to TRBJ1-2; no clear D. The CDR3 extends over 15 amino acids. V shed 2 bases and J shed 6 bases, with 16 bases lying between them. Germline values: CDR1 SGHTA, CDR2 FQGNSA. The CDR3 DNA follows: TGTGCCAGCAGCTTATATGGCAATGTCCTGGATGGCTACACCTTC. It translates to CASSLYGNVLDGYTF.

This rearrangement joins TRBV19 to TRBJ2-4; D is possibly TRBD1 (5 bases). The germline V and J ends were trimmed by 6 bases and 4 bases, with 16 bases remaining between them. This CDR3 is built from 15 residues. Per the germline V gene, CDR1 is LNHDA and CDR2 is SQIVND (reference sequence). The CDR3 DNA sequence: TGTGCCAGTAGCCCCCAGGGTCCCAGGAAAAACATTCAGTACTTC. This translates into CASSPQGPRKNIQYF.

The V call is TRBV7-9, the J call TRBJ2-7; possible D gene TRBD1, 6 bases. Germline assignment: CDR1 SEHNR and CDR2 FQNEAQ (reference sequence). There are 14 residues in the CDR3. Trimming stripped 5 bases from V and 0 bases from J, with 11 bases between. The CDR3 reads CASSTDRSSYEQYF. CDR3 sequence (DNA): TGTGCCAGCAGCACCGACAGGAGCTCCTACGAGCAGTACTTC.

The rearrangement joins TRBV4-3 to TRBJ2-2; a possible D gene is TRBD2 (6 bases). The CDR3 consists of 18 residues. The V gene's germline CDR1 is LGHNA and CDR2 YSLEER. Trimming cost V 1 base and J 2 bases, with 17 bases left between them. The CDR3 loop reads CASSQVVGLTRNTGELFF. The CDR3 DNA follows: TGCGCCAGCAGCCAAGTAGTAGGACTAACCCGAAACACCGGGGAGCTGTTTTTT.

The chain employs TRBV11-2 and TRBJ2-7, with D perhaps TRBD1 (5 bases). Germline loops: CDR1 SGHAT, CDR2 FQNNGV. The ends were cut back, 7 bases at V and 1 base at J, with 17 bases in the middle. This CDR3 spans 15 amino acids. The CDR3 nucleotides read TGTGCCAGCACCTACCGGCGACAGTCTTCCTACGAGCAGTACTTC. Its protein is CASTYRRQSSYEQYF.

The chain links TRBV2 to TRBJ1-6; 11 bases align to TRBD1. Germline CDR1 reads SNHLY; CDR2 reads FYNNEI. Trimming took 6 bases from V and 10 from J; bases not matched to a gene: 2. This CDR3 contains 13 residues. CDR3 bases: TGTGCCAGCAGGGGACAGGGGGGCTCACCCCTCCACTTT. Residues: CASRGQGGSPLHF.

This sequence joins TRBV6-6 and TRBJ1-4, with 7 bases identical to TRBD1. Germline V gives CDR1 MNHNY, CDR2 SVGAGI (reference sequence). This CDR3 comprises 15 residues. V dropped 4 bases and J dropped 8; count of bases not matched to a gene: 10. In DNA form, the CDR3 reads TGTGCCAGCAGTTCCGACAGGGCGGGCCGGGAAAAACTGTTTTTT. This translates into CASSSDRAGREKLFF.

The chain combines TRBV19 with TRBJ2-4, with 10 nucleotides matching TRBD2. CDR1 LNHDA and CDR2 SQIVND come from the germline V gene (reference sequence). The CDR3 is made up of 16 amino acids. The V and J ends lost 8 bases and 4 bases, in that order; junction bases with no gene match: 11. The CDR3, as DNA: TGTGCCAGTCAATTGGGGAGTAGCGGGGGGAAAAACATTCAGTACTTC. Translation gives CASQLGSSGGKNIQYF.

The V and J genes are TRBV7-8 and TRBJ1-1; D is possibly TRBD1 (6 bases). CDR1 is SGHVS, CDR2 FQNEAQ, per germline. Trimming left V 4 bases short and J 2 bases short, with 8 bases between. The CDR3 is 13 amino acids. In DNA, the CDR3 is TGTGCCAGCAGCTCGGACAGTAACACTGAAGCTTTCTTT. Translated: CASSSDSNTEAFF.

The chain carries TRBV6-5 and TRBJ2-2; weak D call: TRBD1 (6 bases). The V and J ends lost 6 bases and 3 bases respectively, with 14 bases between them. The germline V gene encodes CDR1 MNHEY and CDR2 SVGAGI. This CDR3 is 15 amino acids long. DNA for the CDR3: TGTGCCAGCAGCAGGACAGCAGATTACACCGGGGAGCTGTTTTTT. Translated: CASSRTADYTGELFF.

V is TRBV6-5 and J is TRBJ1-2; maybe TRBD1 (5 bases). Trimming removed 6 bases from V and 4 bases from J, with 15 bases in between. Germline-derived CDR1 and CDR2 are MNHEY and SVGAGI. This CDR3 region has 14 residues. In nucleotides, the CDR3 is TGTGCCAGCAGGCCTTCACAGGCCCGCTATGGCTACACCTTC. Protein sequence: CASRPSQARYGYTF.